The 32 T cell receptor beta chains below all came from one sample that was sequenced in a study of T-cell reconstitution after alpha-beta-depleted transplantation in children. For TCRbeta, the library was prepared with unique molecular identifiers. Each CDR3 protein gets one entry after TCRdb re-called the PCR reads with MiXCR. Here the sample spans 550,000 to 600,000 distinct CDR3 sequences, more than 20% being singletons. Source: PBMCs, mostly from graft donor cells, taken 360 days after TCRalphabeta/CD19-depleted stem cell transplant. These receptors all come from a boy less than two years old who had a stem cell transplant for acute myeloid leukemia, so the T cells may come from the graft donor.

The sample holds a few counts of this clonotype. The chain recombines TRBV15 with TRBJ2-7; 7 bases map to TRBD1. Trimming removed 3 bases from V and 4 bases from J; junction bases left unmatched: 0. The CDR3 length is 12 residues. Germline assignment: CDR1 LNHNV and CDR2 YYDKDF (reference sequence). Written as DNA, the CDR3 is TGTGCCACCAGCAGCAGGGGGTACGAGCAGTACTTC. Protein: CATSSRGYEQYF.

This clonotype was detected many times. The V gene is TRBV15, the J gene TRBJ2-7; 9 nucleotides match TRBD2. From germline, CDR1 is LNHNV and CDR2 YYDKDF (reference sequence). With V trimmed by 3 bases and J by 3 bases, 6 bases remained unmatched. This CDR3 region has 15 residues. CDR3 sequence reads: CATSRAGTSNYEQYF. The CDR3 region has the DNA TGTGCCACCAGCAGGGCCGGGACTAGCAACTACGAGCAGTACTTC.

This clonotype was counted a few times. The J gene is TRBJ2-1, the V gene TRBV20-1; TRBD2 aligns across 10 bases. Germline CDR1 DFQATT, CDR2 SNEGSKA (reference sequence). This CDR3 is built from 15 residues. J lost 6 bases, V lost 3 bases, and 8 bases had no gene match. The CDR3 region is CSASASGGAVNEQFF. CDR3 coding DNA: TGCAGTGCTAGCGCGAGCGGGGGGGCGGTCAATGAGCAGTTCTTC.

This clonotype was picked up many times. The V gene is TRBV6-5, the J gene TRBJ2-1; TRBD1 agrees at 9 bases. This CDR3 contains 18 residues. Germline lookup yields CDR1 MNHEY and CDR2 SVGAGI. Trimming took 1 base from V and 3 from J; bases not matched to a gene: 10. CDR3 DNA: TGTGCCAGCAGTTACTTAACTTCCGGGACAGGGAACTACAATGAGCAGTTCTTC. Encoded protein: CASSYLTSGTGNYNEQFF.

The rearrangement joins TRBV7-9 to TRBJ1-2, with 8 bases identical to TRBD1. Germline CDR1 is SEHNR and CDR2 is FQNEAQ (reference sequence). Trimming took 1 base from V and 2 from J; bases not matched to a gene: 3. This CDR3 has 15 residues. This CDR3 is CASSLDDRGNYGYTF. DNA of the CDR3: TGTGCCAGCAGCTTAGATGACAGGGGAAACTATGGCTACACCTTC. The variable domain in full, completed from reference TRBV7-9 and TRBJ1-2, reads DTGVSQNPRHKITKRGQNVTFRCDPISEHNRLYWYRQTLGQGPEFLTYFQNEAQLEKSRLLSDRFSAERPKGSFSTLEIQRTEQGDSAMYLCASSLDDRGNYGYTFGSGTRLTVV.

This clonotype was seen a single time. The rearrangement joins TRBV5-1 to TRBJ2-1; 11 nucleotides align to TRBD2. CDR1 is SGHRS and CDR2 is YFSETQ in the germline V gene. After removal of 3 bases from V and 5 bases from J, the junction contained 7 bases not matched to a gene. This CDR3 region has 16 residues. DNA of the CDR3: TGCGCCAGCAGCTACCGAACTAGCGGGGGTAACAATGAGCAGTTCTTC. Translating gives CASSYRTSGGNNEQFF.

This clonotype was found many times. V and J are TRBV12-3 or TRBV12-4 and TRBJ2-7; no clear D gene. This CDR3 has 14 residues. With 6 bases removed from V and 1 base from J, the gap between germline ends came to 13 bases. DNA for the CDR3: TGTGCCAGCAGGTCCAACTTAGATTCCTACGAGCAGTACGTC. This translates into CASRSNLDSYEQYV.

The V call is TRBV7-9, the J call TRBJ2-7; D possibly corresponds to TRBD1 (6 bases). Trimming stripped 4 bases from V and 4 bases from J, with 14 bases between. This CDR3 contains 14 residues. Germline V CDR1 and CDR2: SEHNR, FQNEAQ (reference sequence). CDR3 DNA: TGTGCCAGCAGCTACAGGGAAGGCGGGTACGAGCAGTACTTC. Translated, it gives CASSYREGGYEQYF.

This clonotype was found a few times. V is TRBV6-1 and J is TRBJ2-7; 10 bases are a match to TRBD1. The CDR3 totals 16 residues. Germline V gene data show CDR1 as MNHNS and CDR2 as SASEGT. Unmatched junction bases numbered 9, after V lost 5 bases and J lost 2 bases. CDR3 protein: CASSPSWGTGAYEQYF. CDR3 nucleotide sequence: TGTGCCAGCAGTCCTTCTTGGGGGACAGGGGCCTACGAGCAGTACTTC.

The CDR3 DNA follows: TGCGCCAGCAGCCACGTTTGGGCGGGGGGGGCAGATACGCAGTATTTT. Protein product: CASSHVWAGGADTQYF. V usage is TRBV4-1 and J usage is TRBJ2-3; 9 bases line up with TRBD2. After removal of 3 bases from V and 4 bases from J, the junction contained 8 bases not matched to a gene. The CDR3 is 16 amino acids. The V gene's germline CDR1 is MGHRA and CDR2 YSYEKL.

The CDR3 reads CASSRTLAGAETQYF. The CDR3 coding sequence is TGTGCCAGCAGCCGAACCCTAGCGGGGGCAGAGACCCAGTACTTC. The chain recombines TRBV12-3 or TRBV12-4 with TRBJ2-5; the match to TRBD2 covers 10 bases. The CDR3 length is 15 residues. V was clipped by 6 bases and J by 4 bases; unmatched bases: 8.

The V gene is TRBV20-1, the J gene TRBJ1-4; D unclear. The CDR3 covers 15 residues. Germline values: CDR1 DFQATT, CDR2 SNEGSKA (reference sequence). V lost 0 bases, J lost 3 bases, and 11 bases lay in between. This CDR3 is CSARDWGNPNEKLFF. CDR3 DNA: TGCAGTGCTAGAGATTGGGGAAACCCTAATGAAAAACTGTTTTTT.

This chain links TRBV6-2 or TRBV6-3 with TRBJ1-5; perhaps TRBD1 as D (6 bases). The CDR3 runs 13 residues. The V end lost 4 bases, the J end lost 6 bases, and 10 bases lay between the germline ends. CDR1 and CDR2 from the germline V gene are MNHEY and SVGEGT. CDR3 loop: CASSWGAVQPQHF. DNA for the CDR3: TGTGCCAGCAGTTGGGGGGCCGTTCAGCCCCAGCATTTT.

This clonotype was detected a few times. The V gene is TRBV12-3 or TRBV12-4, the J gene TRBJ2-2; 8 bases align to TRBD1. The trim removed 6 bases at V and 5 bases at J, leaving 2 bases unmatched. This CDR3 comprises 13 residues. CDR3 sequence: CASSHRGTGELFF. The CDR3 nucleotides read TGTGCCAGCAGCCACAGGGGGACCGGGGAGCTGTTTTTT.

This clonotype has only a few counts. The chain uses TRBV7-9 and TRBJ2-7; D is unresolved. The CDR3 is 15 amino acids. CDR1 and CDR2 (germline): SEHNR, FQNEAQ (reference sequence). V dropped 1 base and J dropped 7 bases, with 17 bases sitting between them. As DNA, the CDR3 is TGTGCCAGCAGCTTAGGAGGCTACCCTTATGGGGAGCAGTACTTC. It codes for CASSLGGYPYGEQYF.

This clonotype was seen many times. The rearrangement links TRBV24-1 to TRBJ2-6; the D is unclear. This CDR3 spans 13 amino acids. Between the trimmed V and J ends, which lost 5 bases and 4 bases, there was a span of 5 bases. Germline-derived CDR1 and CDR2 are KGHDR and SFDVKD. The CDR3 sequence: CATSVGGANVLTF. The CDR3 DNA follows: TGTGCCACCAGTGTTGGGGGGGCCAACGTCCTGACTTTC.

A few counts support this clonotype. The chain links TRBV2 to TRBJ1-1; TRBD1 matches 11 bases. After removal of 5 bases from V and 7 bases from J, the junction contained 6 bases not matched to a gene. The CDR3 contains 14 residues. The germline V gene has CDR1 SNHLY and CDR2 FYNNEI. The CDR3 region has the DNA TGTGCCAGCAGTTCGGACAGGGGGCCATTTGAAGCTTTCTTT. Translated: CASSSDRGPFEAFF. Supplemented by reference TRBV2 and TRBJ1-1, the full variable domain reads EPEVTQTPSHQVTQMGQEVILRCVPISNHLYFYWYRQILGQKVEFLVSFYNNEISEKSEIFDDQFSVERPDGSNFTLKIRSTKLEDSAMYFCASSSDRGPFEAFFGQGTRLTVV.

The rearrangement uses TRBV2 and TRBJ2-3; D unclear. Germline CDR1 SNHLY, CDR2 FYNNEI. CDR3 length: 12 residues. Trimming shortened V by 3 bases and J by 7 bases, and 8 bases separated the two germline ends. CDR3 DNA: TGTGCCAGCAGTGAGGGTATATATACGCAGTATTTT. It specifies CASSEGIYTQYF.

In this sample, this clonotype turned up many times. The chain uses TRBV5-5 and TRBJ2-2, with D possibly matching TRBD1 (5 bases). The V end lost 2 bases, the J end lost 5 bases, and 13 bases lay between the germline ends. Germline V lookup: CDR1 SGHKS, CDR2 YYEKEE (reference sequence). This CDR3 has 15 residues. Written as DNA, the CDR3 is TGTGCCAGCAGCTTAGGGGTAATAGGGACCGGGGAGCTGTTTTTT. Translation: CASSLGVIGTGELFF.

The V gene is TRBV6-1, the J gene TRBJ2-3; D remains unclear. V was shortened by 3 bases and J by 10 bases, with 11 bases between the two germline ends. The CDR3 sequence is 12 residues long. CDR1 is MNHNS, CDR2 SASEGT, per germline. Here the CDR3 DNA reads TGTGCCAGCAGTGATCCCTTACCTTCGCAGTATTTT. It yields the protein CASSDPLPSQYF.

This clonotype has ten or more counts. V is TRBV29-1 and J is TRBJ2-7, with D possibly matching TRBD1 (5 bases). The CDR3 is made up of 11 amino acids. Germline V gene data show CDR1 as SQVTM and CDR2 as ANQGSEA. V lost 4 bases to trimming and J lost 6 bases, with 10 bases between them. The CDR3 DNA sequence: TGCAGCGTTGTGGAAGGGGTCGAGCAGTACGTC. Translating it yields CSVVEGVEQYV.

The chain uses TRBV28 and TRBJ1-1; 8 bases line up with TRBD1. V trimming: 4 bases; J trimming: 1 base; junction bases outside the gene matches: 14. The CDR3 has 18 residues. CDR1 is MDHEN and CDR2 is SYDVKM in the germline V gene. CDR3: CASSSVGQGQPRNTEAFF. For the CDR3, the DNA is TGTGCCAGCAGTTCGGTCGGACAGGGACAACCTCGGAACACTGAAGCTTTCTTT. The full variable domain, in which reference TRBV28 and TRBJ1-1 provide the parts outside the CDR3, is DVKVTQSSRYLVKRTGEKVFLECVQDMDHENMFWYRQDPGLGLRLIYFSYDVKMKEKGDIPEGYSVSREKKERFSLILESASTNQTSMYLCASSSVGQGQPRNTEAFFGQGTRLTVV.

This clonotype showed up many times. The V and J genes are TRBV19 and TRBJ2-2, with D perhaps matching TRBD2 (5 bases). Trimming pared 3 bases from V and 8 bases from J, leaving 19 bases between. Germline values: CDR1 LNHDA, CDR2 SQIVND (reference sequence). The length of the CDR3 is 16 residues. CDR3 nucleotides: TGTGCCAGTAGTATCTCGAACTTACCCCGGAGGGGGGAGCTGTTTTTT. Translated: CASSISNLPRRGELFF.

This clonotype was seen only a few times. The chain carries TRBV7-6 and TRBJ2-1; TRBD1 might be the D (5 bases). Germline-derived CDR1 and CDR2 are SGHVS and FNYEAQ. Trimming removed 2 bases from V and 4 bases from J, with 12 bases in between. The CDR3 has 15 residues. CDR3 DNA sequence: TGTGCCAGCAGCTTAAGGGGATTAGATTACAATGAGCAGTTCTTC. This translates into CASSLRGLDYNEQFF.

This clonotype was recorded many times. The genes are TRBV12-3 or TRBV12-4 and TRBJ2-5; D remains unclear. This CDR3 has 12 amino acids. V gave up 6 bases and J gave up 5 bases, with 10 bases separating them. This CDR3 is CASSEGGETQYF. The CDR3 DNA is TGTGCCAGCAGCGAAGGCGGTGAGACCCAGTACTTC.

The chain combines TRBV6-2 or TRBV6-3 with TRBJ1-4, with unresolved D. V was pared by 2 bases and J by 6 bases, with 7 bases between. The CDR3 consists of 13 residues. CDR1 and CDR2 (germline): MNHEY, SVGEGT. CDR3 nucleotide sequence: TGTGCCAGCAGTTACGCACCGTATGAAAAACTGTTTTTT. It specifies CASSYAPYEKLFF.

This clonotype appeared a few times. The CDR3 is CAISAHGNEQYV. CDR3 DNA: TGTGCCATCAGTGCTCACGGTAACGAGCAGTACGTC. The chain has TRBV10-3 and TRBJ2-7, with D hard to call. The CDR3 runs to 12 residues. The germline gives CDR1 ENHRY, CDR2 SYGVKD. V gave up 4 bases and J gave up 5 bases, with 9 bases separating them.

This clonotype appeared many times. The CDR3 DNA reads TGCAGTGCTAGTGACTGGATACTCAATGAGCAGTTCTTC. Residues: CSASDWILNEQFF. This sequence joins TRBV20-1 and TRBJ2-1, with D unresolved. V was pared by 3 bases and J by 6 bases, with 12 bases between. The CDR3 runs 13 residues. Per germline, CDR1 DFQATT and CDR2 SNEGSKA (reference sequence).

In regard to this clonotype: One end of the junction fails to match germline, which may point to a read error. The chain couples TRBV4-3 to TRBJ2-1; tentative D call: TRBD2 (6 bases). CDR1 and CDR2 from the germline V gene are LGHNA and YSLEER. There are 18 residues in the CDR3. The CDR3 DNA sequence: TGCGCCAGCAGCCAGACGACCGGGACTCTGAGCTCCTACAATGTGCAGTTCTTC. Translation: CASSQTTGTLSSYNVQFF.

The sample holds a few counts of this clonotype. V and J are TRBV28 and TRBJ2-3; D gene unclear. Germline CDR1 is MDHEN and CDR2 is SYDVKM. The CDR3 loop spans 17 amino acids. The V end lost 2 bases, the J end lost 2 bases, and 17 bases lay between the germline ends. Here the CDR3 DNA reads TGTGCCAGCAGTTTAACGGTCTGGGCACAGAACACAGATACGCAGTATTTT. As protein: CASSLTVWAQNTDTQYF.

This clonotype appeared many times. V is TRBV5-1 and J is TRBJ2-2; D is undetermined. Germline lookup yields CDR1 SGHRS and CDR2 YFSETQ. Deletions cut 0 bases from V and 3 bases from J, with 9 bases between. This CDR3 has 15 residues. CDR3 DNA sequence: TGCGCCAGCAGCTTGGAGCGACCGTACACCGGGGAGCTGTTTTTT. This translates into CASSLERPYTGELFF.

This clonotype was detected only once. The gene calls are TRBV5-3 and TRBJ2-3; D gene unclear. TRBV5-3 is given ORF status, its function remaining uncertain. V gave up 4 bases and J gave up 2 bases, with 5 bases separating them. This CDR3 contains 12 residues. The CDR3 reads CARSKNTDTQYF. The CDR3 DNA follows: TGTGCCAGAAGCAAGAACACAGATACGCAGTATTTT.